These 5 T cell receptor beta chains were all obtained from the same sample, sequenced in a study of blood T cell repertoires in COVID-19. Libraries were prepared by immunoSEQ multiplex PCR; TCRdb keeps only in-frame clonotypes and omits some of them. Seen here are 52,000 or so clones, approximately 84% observed once, and the top ten hold roughly 13%. The sample consisted of peripheral blood. The receptors shown here come from a human donor in a cohort sampled during active COVID-19.

The V and J genes are TRBV27 and TRBJ2-3; 9 bases match TRBD2. CDR1 and CDR2 from the germline V gene are MNHEY and SMNVEV (reference sequence). The CDR3 totals 14 residues. J gave up 6 bases and V 6 bases, and 7 bases lay outside the gene matches. CDR3 nucleotides: TGTGCCAGCAGCCTCGGGACTAGCCGGGATACGCAGTATTTT. It encodes CASSLGTSRDTQYF.

V is TRBV27 and J is TRBJ2-4; TRBD2 matches 8 bases. Per germline, CDR1 MNHEY and CDR2 SMNVEV (reference sequence). Trimming took 5 bases from V and 5 from J; bases not matched to a gene: 5. The length of the CDR3 is 14 residues. The CDR3 protein is CASSPAGVENIQYF. In DNA form, the CDR3 reads TGTGCCAGCAGTCCAGCGGGAGTCGAAAACATTCAGTACTTC.

The V gene is TRBV7-2, the J gene TRBJ2-7; 15 bases are shared with TRBD2. The junction had 10 bases not matched to a gene; V was cut back by 5 bases and J by 5 bases. CDR3 size: 17 residues. The germline CDR1 and CDR2 sequences are SGHTA and FQGNSA. The CDR3 nucleotides read TGTGCCAGCAGCCTGGGACTAGCGGGGGGTCTAACGGACGAGCAGTACTTC. Translation: CASSLGLAGGLTDEQYF.

The gene calls are TRBV12-2 and TRBJ2-3; the D call TRBD1 from the table was never checked on the DNA. TRBV12-2 is reported as a pseudogene. This CDR3 spans 14 amino acids. CDR3 DNA: TGTGCAAGTCGCTACAGGGATAGCACAGATACGCAGTATTTT. Its translation: CASRYRDSTDTQYF.

The CDR3 bases are TGCAGCGTCGGCACAGATACGCAGTATTTT. It is translated as CSVGTDTQYF. The J gene is TRBJ2-3, the V gene TRBV29-1; D unresolved. This CDR3 spans 10 amino acids. Germline CDR1 and CDR2: SQVTM and ANQGSEA. Between the trimmed V and J ends, which lost 6 bases and 1 base, there was a span of 2 bases.